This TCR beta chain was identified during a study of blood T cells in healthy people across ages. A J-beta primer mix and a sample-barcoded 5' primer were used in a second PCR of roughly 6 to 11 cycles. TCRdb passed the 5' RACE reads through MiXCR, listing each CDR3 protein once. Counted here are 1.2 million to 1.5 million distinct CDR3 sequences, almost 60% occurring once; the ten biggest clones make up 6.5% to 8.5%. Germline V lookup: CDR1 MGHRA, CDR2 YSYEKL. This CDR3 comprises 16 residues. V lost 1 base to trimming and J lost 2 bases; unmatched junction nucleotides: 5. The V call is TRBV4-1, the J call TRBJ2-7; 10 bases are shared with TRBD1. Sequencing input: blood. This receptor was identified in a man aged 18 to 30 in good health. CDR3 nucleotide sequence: TGCGCCAGCAGCCAAGGCCAGGGGACAGGGGCCTACGAGCAGTACTTC. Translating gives CASSQGQGTGAYEQYF.